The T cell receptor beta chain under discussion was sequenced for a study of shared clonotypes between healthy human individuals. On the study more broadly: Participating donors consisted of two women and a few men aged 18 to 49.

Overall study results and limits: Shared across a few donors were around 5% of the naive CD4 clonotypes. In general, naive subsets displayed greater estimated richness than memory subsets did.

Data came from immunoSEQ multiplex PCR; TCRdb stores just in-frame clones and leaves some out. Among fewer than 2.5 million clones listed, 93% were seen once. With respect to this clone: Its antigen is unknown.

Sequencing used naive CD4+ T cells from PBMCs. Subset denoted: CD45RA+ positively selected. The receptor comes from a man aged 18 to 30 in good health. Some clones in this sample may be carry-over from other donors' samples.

CDR3 region: CASSSLGAGGPREQYF. For the CDR3, the DNA is TGTGCCAGCAGTTCGCTAGGAGCGGGAGGGCCGAGGGAGCAGTACTTC. This chain uses TRBV27 with TRBJ2-7; 10 nucleotides line up with TRBD2. CDR1 is MNHEY, CDR2 SMNVEV, per germline (reference sequence). This CDR3 is 16 amino acids long. The ends lost 4 bases at V and 7 bases at J; junction bases unmatched: 13.